These T cell receptor beta chains were read from a single sample in a study of blood T cell repertoires in COVID-19. The method was immunoSEQ multiplex PCR; TCRdb's version includes in-frame clones alone and lacks a portion of them. This sample has under 70,000 clones, with around four fifths found just once. Sequencing was done on a sample of peripheral blood. These receptors were taken from a human donor in a cohort sampled during active COVID-19. Each CDR3 is given with its conserved first and last residue. Each record gives: D gene, clone size, J gene, V gene, CDR3 length, CDR3 DNA, CDR3 protein. A D gene is named only where the DNA matches it firmly. Size tells how often a clone was seen (once, few, many) or the class of an expanded clone, and some rows leave it out.

TRBD1 . TRBJ1-1 TRBV11-1 13 TGTGCCAGCAGCTTATTACAGGGGTCGGAAGCTTTCTTT CASSLLQGSEAFF
TRBD1 . TRBJ1-3 TRBV27 14 TGTGCCAGCAGTTTGACAGGGGGCGAAAACACCATATATTTT CASSLTGGENTIYF
. . TRBJ1-1 TRBV9 16 TGTGCCAGCAGCGTAGGGCCTCGACGGGGAAGCACTGAAGCTTTCTTT CASSVGPRRGSTEAFF
TRBD2 . TRBJ2-1 TRBV9 14 TGTGCCAGCAGCGCTAGCGGCTCCTACAATGAGCAGTTCTTC CASSASGSYNEQFF
TRBD1 . TRBJ1-5 TRBV19 12 TGTGCCAGCCACAGGGGGACTCAGCCCCAGCATTTT CASHRGTQPQHF
. . TRBJ2-7 TRBV20-1 11 TGCAGTGCGGAGGGTTACTACGAGCAGTACTTC CSAEGYYEQYF
. . TRBJ2-7 TRBV21-1 15 TGTGCCAGCAGCGACCGGGACAGGGAAACCTACGAGCAGTACTTC CASSDRDRETYEQYF
. . TRBJ2-5 TRBV9 12 TGTGCCAGCAGCGTCGGGGAGGAGACCCAGTACTTC CASSVGEETQYF
. many TRBJ1-1 TRBV13 12 TGTGCCAGCAGCTTAGGAGGGGTAGAAGCTTTCTTT CASSLGGVEAFF
. . TRBJ2-5 TRBV2 14 TGTGCCAGCAGTGGGAGACAGATTCAAGAGACCCAGTACTTC CASSGRQIQETQYF
TRBD2 . TRBJ2-7 TRBV28 15 TGTGCCAGCAGTTCGCCCGCCGGGAGGGCTACCGAGCAGTACTTC CASSSPAGRATEQYF
TRBD2 . TRBJ2-1 TRBV28 17 TGTGCCAGCAGTTCATCCGAACTAGCGGGAGTGTCGAATGAGCAGTTCTTC CASSSSELAGVSNEQFF
. once TRBJ1-2 TRBV27 14 TGTGCCAGCAGCCGGGACGGAGGGGTCTATGGCTACACCTTC CASSRDGGVYGYTF
. . TRBJ1-2 TRBV4-3 15 TGCGCCAGCAGCCAGGCTCCCGGGACATCTTATGGCTACACCTTC CASSQAPGTSYGYTF
TRBD2 . TRBJ2-3 TRBV11-2 14 TGTGCCAGCAGTCGGACTAGGAGCACAGATACGCAGTATTTT CASSRTRSTDTQYF
TRBD1 . TRBJ2-7 TRBV4-3 15 TGCGCCAGCAGCCAAGGCGGGACAGGGGACTACGAGCAGTACTTC CASSQGGTGDYEQYF
. few TRBJ2-7 TRBV18 12 TGTGCCAGCTCACGATTCGGGGACGAGCAGTACTTC CASSRFGDEQYF
TRBD1 . TRBJ2-7 TRBV24-1 13 TGTGCCACCAGTGATGACAGGGTTAGCGAGCAGTACTTC CATSDDRVSEQYF
TRBD1 . TRBJ2-7 TRBV10-3 16 TGTGCCATCAGTACCAATCTCTGGACAGGGAGCTACGAGCAGTACTTC CAISTNLWTGSYEQYF
. . TRBJ1-4 TRBV19 13 TGTGCCAGTAATCCCACGAGGGGGGAAAAACTGTTTTTT CASNPTRGEKLFF